Sequencing of this TCR beta chain was carried out in a study of technical replicates of blood from a few donors (dated by TCRdb to about 2017). Turning to this clone: What this receptor recognizes is not known. One base away there is no much larger clone; base qualities are not given.

Libraries were built with the immunoSEQ multiplex PCR assay. TCRdb mirrors the immuneACCESS table, restricted to in-frame sequences. Some clones are absent from its copies; in checked studies, under half trace to an unresolved V gene, and the reason for the others is unknown. Across this sample there are around 50,000 clones, with roughly 95% seen only once. In total, the top ten clones hold around 0.4% of the sample. CDR3 length: 16 amino acids, cysteine to phenylalanine. Only CDR3 DNA remains: 48 bases, in frame from the first base. CDR1 and CDR2 (SGHKS, YYEKEE) derive from the germline V gene (reference sequence). At the junction V is shortened by 4 bases and J by 2 bases, with 18 bases in between.

Sequences were obtained from T cells isolated from PBMCs. This receptor was obtained from a human donor in good health. The V and J genes are TRBV5-5 and TRBJ2-5; a tentative D match to TRBD2 spans 7 bases. The CDR3 has the sequence CASSVTGSGGQETQYF. The DNA is TGTGCCAGCAGCGTTACAGGGTCCGGGGGGCAAGAGACCCAGTACTTC.